Below, 3 T cell receptor beta chains from the same sample are listed, as sequenced in a study of blood T cell repertoires in COVID-19 (TCRdb year 2020). Library construction relied on the immunoSEQ multiplex PCR assay. As stored in TCRdb, this immuneACCESS dataset retains in-frame rearrangements with V and J assigned. A fraction of the clones does not appear; measured against another copy, unresolved V genes explain less than half of the discrepancy, and the remainder lacks a known reason. A total of hundreds of thousands of clones appear in this sample, almost 90% of them only once. The ten largest clones capture 1.7% of the sample. Sequencing was carried out using PBMCs or T cells enriched from blood (not recorded which). All receptors derive from a woman between 18 and 30 years old with acute COVID-19.

V and J are TRBV30 and TRBJ1-1, with D unresolved. Trimming pared 1 base from V and 6 bases from J, leaving 9 bases between. From germline, CDR1 is GTSNPN and CDR2 SVGIG (reference sequence). The CDR3 runs to 12 residues. The DNA of the CDR3 is TGTGCCTGGAGTGGACTGCCAGCTGAAGCTTTCTTT. This gives the protein CAWSGLPAEAFF.

The chain couples TRBV6-5 to TRBJ2-7; 9 bases align to TRBD1. Germline V CDR1 and CDR2: MNHEY, SVGAGI. CDR3 length equals 15 residues. The ends lost 6 bases at V and 2 bases at J; junction bases unmatched: 8. CDR3 loop: CASSAAGTGTYEQYF. CDR3 DNA sequence: TGTGCCAGCAGCGCGGCCGGGACAGGGACCTACGAGCAGTACTTC.

This chain connects TRBV28 to TRBJ2-1, with a tentative D call TRBD2 (5 bases). With 3 bases removed from V and 9 bases from J, the gap between germline ends came to 15 bases. This CDR3 is 14 amino acids long. CDR1 and CDR2 from the germline V gene are MDHEN and SYDVKM. CDR3 region: CASSFGGLVGEQFF. In DNA form, the CDR3 reads TGTGCCAGCAGTTTTGGAGGCCTAGTGGGTGAGCAGTTCTTC.